This T cell receptor (beta chain) derives from a study of blood T cell repertoires in COVID-19. At the level of the study: Donors in the United States, Italy and Spain gave samples during acute or convalescent COVID-19. T cells, B-cell-depleted T cells, or PBMCs supplied cDNA or gDNA.

V lost 6 bases to trimming and J lost 3 bases; unmatched junction nucleotides: 1. The CDR3 is 12 amino acids. Germline values: CDR1 SQVTM, CDR2 ANQGSEA. Per the original data handling: Amplified reference gene primers provided the basis for estimating nucleated cell counts. Here immunoSEQ multiplex PCR was the method, and the copy in TCRdb shows in-frame clones only, minus some. The DNA gave D and trimming, while V, J and clone size come from that table. Seen here are approximately 100,000 clones, 60% to 85% observed once, and the top ten hold approximately 4.3%. This chain uses TRBV29-1 with TRBJ2-7; 11 positions agree with TRBD2. The sequencing input was peripheral blood. The receptor comes from a human donor in a cohort sampled during active or convalescent COVID-19. This CDR3 is CSVGTSGYEQYF. The CDR3 region has the DNA TGCAGCGTAGGGACTAGCGGCTACGAGCAGTACTTC.